This T cell receptor (beta chain) came from a study of cytomegalovirus exposure and HLA in healthy donors. Overall study results and limits: The classifier was said to identify cytomegalovirus status with high specificity and sensitivity. It was about 150 TCR beta chains that were listed as cytomegalovirus-associated.

Assay: immunoSEQ multiplex PCR; the TCRdb copy retains only in-frame clones and omits some. Of 200,000 or so clones in the sample, roughly 82% were seen once. Note on this clone: Its specificity is not known.

Losses at the gene ends were 0 bases for V and 6 bases for J; bases not matched to a gene: 4. The germline V gene has CDR1 SGDLS and CDR2 YYNGEE. The CDR3 consists of 15 residues. The genes are TRBV9 and TRBJ2-1; TRBD2 matches at 9 bases. Sequencing was carried out using PBMCs. The origin of this receptor is a man between 18 and 29 years old in good health and CMV-seropositive. CDR3 region: CASSVVAGGTNEQFF. CDR3 coding DNA: TGTGCCAGCAGCGTAGTGGCGGGAGGGACCAATGAGCAGTTCTTC. Variable domain in full (rest from reference TRBV9 and TRBJ2-1): DSGVTQTPKHLITATGQRVTLRCSPRSGDLSVYWYQQSLDQGLQFLIQYYNGEERAKGNILERFSAQQFPDLHSELNLSSLELGDSALYFCASSVVAGGTNEQFFGPGTRLTVL.